The 14 T cell receptor beta chains listed next were all sequenced from one sample in a study of blood T cell repertoires in COVID-19. Generated by immunoSEQ multiplex PCR, the TCRdb table keeps only in-frame clones and is missing some. The repertoire consists of about 170,000 clones, with about 88% occurring once and the leading ten covering about 7%. Material for sequencing was PBMCs or T cells enriched from blood (not recorded which). Receptors were obtained from a woman in her fifties or sixties who had recovered from COVID-19.

V and J are TRBV2 and TRBJ1-2, with D perhaps matching TRBD1 (5 bases). With 10 bases removed from V and 1 base from J, the gap between germline ends came to 10 bases. This CDR3 has 12 amino acids. Germline V gene lookup returns CDR1 SNHLY and CDR2 FYNNEI. The CDR3 sequence is CATFRVNYGYTF. Written as DNA, the CDR3 is TGTGCCACCTTCAGGGTTAACTATGGCTACACCTTC.

J is TRBJ1-6 and V is TRBV11-3; D might be TRBD1 (6 bases). Trimming removed 4 bases from V and 3 bases from J, with 13 bases in between. The CDR3 covers 16 residues. Germline CDR1 and CDR2: SGHNT and YENEEA. The CDR3 loop reads CASSSSGANYNSPLHF. The CDR3, as DNA: TGTGCCAGCAGCTCATCAGGGGCTAACTATAATTCACCCCTCCACTTT.

The V call is TRBV10-3, the J call TRBJ1-1; the match to TRBD1 covers 8 bases. Trimming removed 6 bases from V and 3 bases from J; junction bases left unmatched: 6. The V gene's germline CDR1 is ENHRY and CDR2 SYGVKD. The CDR3 length is 14 residues. The chain's CDR3 is CAIRTTGEDTEAFF. The CDR3, as DNA: TGTGCCATCAGGACGACAGGGGAGGACACTGAAGCTTTCTTT.

The chain recombines TRBV28 with TRBJ2-7; TRBD1 agrees at 9 bases. Germline assignment: CDR1 MDHEN and CDR2 SYDVKM. Trimming removed 4 bases from V and 4 bases from J; junction bases left unmatched: 11. The CDR3 runs to 16 residues. The CDR3 nucleotides read TGTGCCAGCAGTTGGGCCCCCGGGACAGGGATTTACGAGCAGTACTTC. This sequence encodes CASSWAPGTGIYEQYF.

The chain employs TRBV12-5 and TRBJ2-5; 7 positions match TRBD1. In germline, CDR1 is LGHNT, CDR2 FRNRAP. CDR3 length: 13 residues. With 6 bases clipped from V and 1 base from J, the junction kept 2 bases outside the gene matches. The CDR3 region is CASGRTGQETQYF. DNA for the CDR3: TGTGCTAGTGGCCGGACAGGCCAAGAGACCCAGTACTTC.

This clone was seen only once. The V call is TRBV27, the J call TRBJ2-7, with 7 bases matching TRBD1. Germline V lookup: CDR1 MNHEY, CDR2 SMNVEV (reference sequence). V gave up 4 bases and J gave up 1 base; unmatched junction bases: 7. This CDR3 is built from 15 residues. The CDR3 coding sequence is TGTGCCAGCAGTTCCCTTAGACAGGGATCCTACGAGCAGTACTTC. Translated, it gives CASSSLRQGSYEQYF.

This clone occurred once. The chain is built from TRBV27 and TRBJ2-1, with a possible D match to TRBD2 (5 bases). V lost 5 bases, J lost 4 bases, and 12 bases lay in between. CDR1 and CDR2 (germline): MNHEY, SMNVEV (reference sequence). The length of the CDR3 is 14 residues. Here the CDR3 DNA reads TGTGCCAGCAGTAGTGATGGACTTTACAATGAGCAGTTCTTC. Residues: CASSSDGLYNEQFF.

The chain carries TRBV5-1 and TRBJ1-1; TRBD1 might be the D (5 bases). Trimming took 1 base from V and 2 from J, leaving 6 bases between them. The germline gives CDR1 SGHRS, CDR2 YFSETQ. The CDR3 contains 13 residues. The CDR3 DNA reads as TGCGCCAGCAGCTTGTGGGGCAACACTGAAGCTTTCTTT. Translation: CASSLWGNTEAFF.

The rearrangement joins TRBV2 to TRBJ1-1; D unresolved. The V end was cut by 6 bases, the J end by 3 bases, with 11 bases between. The V gene's germline CDR1 is SNHLY and CDR2 FYNNEI. The length of the CDR3 is 13 residues. CDR3 nucleotides: TGTGCCAGCAGGGAGGGTTGGGACACTGAAGCTTTCTTT. Protein: CASREGWDTEAFF.

The chain uses TRBV30 and TRBJ1-5; unclear D gene. Per the germline V gene, CDR1 is GTSNPN and CDR2 is SVGIG (reference sequence). V lost 5 bases, J lost 6 bases, and 2 bases lay in between. The CDR3 sequence is 9 residues long. The CDR3, as DNA: TGTGCCTGGCGTCAGCCCCAGCATTTT. This encodes CAWRQPQHF.

The chain uses TRBV11-2 and TRBJ1-5, with a weak D call TRBD1 (5 bases). The germline CDR1 and CDR2 sequences are SGHAT and FQNNGV. V lost 0 bases to trimming and J lost 5 bases, with 8 bases between them. The CDR3 extends over 14 amino acids. CDR3 loop: CASSLDGAYQPQHF. The CDR3, as DNA: TGTGCCAGCAGCTTAGATGGGGCGTATCAGCCCCAGCATTTT.

The V gene is TRBV19, the J gene TRBJ1-1; D is perhaps TRBD1 (5 bases). The CDR3 is 15 amino acids. In germline, CDR1 is LNHDA, CDR2 SQIVND (reference sequence). The germline V and J ends were trimmed by 6 bases and 5 bases, with 19 bases remaining between them. CDR3 sequence: CASREDRPLGTEAFF. The CDR3 DNA sequence: TGTGCCAGTAGGGAAGACAGACCTCTTGGGACTGAAGCTTTCTTT.

This clone showed up just once. V is TRBV20-1 and J is TRBJ1-4, with TRBD1 identical over 9 bases. This CDR3 has 16 amino acids. Germline trimming cut 3 bases from V and 10 bases from J; bases unmatched to any gene: 15. The germline CDR1 and CDR2 sequences are DFQATT and SNEGSKA (reference sequence). As DNA, the CDR3 is TGCAGTGCTAGTTTGGGCACCTTACAGGGGGCGGGAAAACTGTTTTTT. This gives the protein CSASLGTLQGAGKLFF.

The chain links TRBV12-3 or TRBV12-4 to TRBJ1-1; D gene ambiguous. The V end lost 8 bases, the J end lost 4 bases, and 14 bases lay between the germline ends. The CDR3 has 13 residues. CDR3 in DNA: TGTGCCAGCGCACCGCGGCGTAGCACTGAAGCTTTCTTT. Its translation: CASAPRRSTEAFF.